Below, one T cell receptor (beta chain) is given with its context. Trimming left V 0 bases short and J 0 bases short, with 7 bases between. The CDR3 is 15 amino acids. The germline CDR1 and CDR2 sequences are LGHDT and YNNKEL (reference sequence). In the study's own analysis: From reference gene primer amplification, estimates of nucleated cell counts were derived. Profiling relied on immunoSEQ multiplex PCR, and the TCRdb table lists in-frame clones only, not all of them. That table supplies the V and J calls and clone size; D and trimming were determined from the DNA. The data show under 300,000 clones, under 85% seen once. The data stem from a study of blood T cell repertoires in COVID-19.

V usage is TRBV3-1 (or the pseudogene TRBV3-2) and J usage is TRBJ2-3; no firm D call. The sample taken for sequencing was peripheral blood. The TCR was taken from a woman aged 40 to 49 with active or convalescent COVID-19. The CDR3 here is CASSQDPYSTDTQYF. Here the CDR3 DNA reads TGTGCCAGCAGCCAAGATCCCTATAGCACAGATACGCAGTATTTT.